These 14 T cell receptor beta chains were all obtained from the same sample, sequenced in a study of blood T cells in healthy people across ages. A second PCR of roughly 6 to 12 cycles used a sample-barcoded 5' primer and a J-beta primer mix. MiXCR, run by TCRdb on the 5' RACE reads, gives a single entry per CDR3 protein. The sample records about 1.8 million distinct CDR3 sequences, 40% to 55% being singletons. The sequencing sample was made of blood. These receptor sequences come from a woman in her thirties or forties in good health.

This clonotype was recorded a few times. The chain couples TRBV21-1 to TRBJ2-3; no DNA check was done on the table's D call, TRBD1. TRBV21-1 is designated a pseudogene. This CDR3 is built from 16 residues. The CDR3 DNA reads as TGTGCCAGCAGCCTCAGGGCAGGGGGCTTCGCAGATACGCAGTATTTT. This sequence encodes CASSLRAGGFADTQYF.

The CDR3 coding sequence is TGCAGTGCCTTGGGTAGGATCGATAACTATGGCTACACCTTC. It specifies CSALGRIDNYGYTF. This chain links TRBV20-1 with TRBJ1-2; D is unclear. This CDR3 region has 14 residues. With 6 bases removed from V and 1 base from J, the gap between germline ends came to 15 bases. Per germline, CDR1 DFQATT and CDR2 SNEGSKA (reference sequence).

There are a few counts of this clonotype. The chain has TRBV7-9 and TRBJ1-2; 7 nucleotides line up with TRBD1. Trimming cost V 2 bases and J 0 bases; bases outside gene matches: 6. CDR3 length: 16 residues. Germline V lookup: CDR1 SEHNR, CDR2 FQNEAQ (reference sequence). Here the CDR3 reads CASSLPGTEPNYGYTF. The CDR3 nucleotides are TGTGCCAGCAGCTTACCCGGGACAGAGCCTAACTATGGCTACACCTTC. The full variable domain, rest sourced from reference TRBV7-9 and TRBJ1-2, is DTGVSQNPRHKITKRGQNVTFRCDPISEHNRLYWYRQTLGQGPEFLTYFQNEAQLEKSRLLSDRFSAERPKGSFSTLEIQRTEQGDSAMYLCASSLPGTEPNYGYTFGSGTRLTVV.

The table lists this clonotype with a few counts. The chain uses TRBV4-1 and TRBJ2-7; 8 bases line up with TRBD2. Looked up from germline, CDR1 is MGHRA and CDR2 is YSYEKL. V gave up 4 bases and J gave up 0 bases; unmatched junction bases: 5. The CDR3 totals 15 residues. The CDR3: CASSPAGDPSYEQYF. The CDR3 nucleotides are TGCGCCAGCAGCCCAGCGGGGGACCCCTCCTACGAGCAGTACTTC.

This clonotype is a singleton in its sample. The V call is TRBV7-2, the J call TRBJ1-5, with D hard to call. The V and J ends lost 2 bases and 0 bases respectively, with 11 bases between them. The germline gives CDR1 SGHTA, CDR2 FQGNSA. The CDR3 covers 16 residues. CDR3 loop: CASSLTADYSNQPQHF. The CDR3 DNA reads as TGTGCCAGCAGCTTAACGGCAGATTATAGCAATCAGCCCCAGCATTTT. Variable domain in full (rest from reference TRBV7-2 and TRBJ1-5): GAGVSQSPSNKVTEKGKDVELRCDPISGHTALYWYRQSLGQGLEFLIYFQGNSAPDKSGLPSDRFSAERTGGSVSTLTIQRTQQEDSAVYLCASSLTADYSNQPQHFGDGTRLSIL.

The rearrangement joins TRBV9 to TRBJ2-3; 11 positions agree with TRBD2. Looked up from germline, CDR1 is SGDLS and CDR2 is YYNGEE. The CDR3 is 17 residues long. V was clipped by 3 bases and J by 2 bases; unmatched bases: 8. For the CDR3, the DNA is TGTGCCAGCAGCGCCGGGACTAGCGGCCGCCTCACAGATACGCAGTATTTT. It is translated as CASSAGTSGRLTDTQYF.

This chain joins TRBV5-5 and TRBJ2-6; 7 positions match TRBD1. The V gene's germline CDR1 is SGHKS and CDR2 YYEKEE (reference sequence). With 0 bases clipped from V and 1 base from J, the junction kept 4 bases outside the gene matches. The CDR3 consists of 17 residues. CDR3 protein: CASSLAWDRSGANVLTF. CDR3 DNA sequence: TGTGCCAGCAGCTTGGCCTGGGACAGATCTGGGGCCAACGTCCTGACTTTC.

J is TRBJ1-6 and V is TRBV25-1, with 7 nucleotides matching TRBD1. This CDR3 comprises 13 residues. CDR1 is MGHDK, CDR2 SYGVNS, per germline. Trimming cost V 6 bases and J 10 bases; bases outside gene matches: 6. CDR3 amino acids: CASRSQGDSPLHF. Written as DNA, the CDR3 is TGTGCCAGCAGGTCGCAGGGGGACTCACCCCTCCACTTT. The full variable domain, completed using reference TRBV25-1 and TRBJ1-6, is EADIYQTPRYLVIGTGKKITLECSQTMGHDKMYWYQQDPGMELHLIHYSYGVNSTEKGDLSSESTVSRIRTEHFPLTLESARPSHTSQYLCASRSQGDSPLHFGNGTRLTVT.

The genes are TRBV25-1 and TRBJ2-7, with 12 bases that match TRBD2. Germline V gives CDR1 MGHDK, CDR2 SYGVNS. The CDR3 covers 15 residues. V shed 3 bases, J shed 7 bases, and the junction held 7 bases outside the gene matches. Here the CDR3 DNA reads TGTGCCAGCAGTGACCTAGCGGGGGGGCGAAATGAGCAGTACTTC. Its protein product is CASSDLAGGRNEQYF.

As for this clonotype: A single base separates this from a much larger clone, so it may be a read error. CDR3 sequence (DNA): TGCGCCAGCAGCGTAGCTCCGAATGCGGACGAGCAGTACTTC. Translation gives CASSVAPNADEQYF. The V call is TRBV5-1, the J call TRBJ2-7; no reliable D call. The V and J ends lost 4 bases and 5 bases respectively, with 16 bases between them. The V gene's germline CDR1 is SGHRS and CDR2 YFSETQ. There are 14 residues in the CDR3.

This rearrangement joins TRBV12-3 or TRBV12-4 to TRBJ2-5, with TRBD1 identical over 9 bases. Trimming cost V 6 bases and J 4 bases; bases outside gene matches: 9. The CDR3 is 15 amino acids. CDR3 sequence: CASRPAQGARETQYF. The CDR3 bases are TGTGCCAGCAGACCCGCACAGGGGGCTCGAGAGACCCAGTACTTC.

The J gene is TRBJ2-2, the V gene TRBV11-1; the D gene is possibly TRBD2 (5 bases). Trimming removed 7 bases from V and 1 base from J, with 10 bases in between. The CDR3 consists of 14 residues. Germline CDR1 SGHAT, CDR2 FQDESV (reference sequence). The CDR3 sequence is CASNGLVNTGELFF. The DNA for the CDR3 is TGTGCCAGCAATGGACTTGTGAACACCGGGGAGCTGTTTTTT.

Only a few counts were recorded for this clonotype. The chain joins TRBV11-2 to TRBJ2-1; 11 nucleotides match TRBD1. The V segment lost 7 bases and the J segment 7 bases; nucleotides outside the gene matches: 15. CDR1 and CDR2 (germline): SGHAT, FQNNGV. The CDR3 runs 17 residues. The CDR3 here is CASNHLLVGQGANEQFF. As DNA, the CDR3 is TGTGCCAGCAACCACTTACTGGTAGGACAGGGGGCAAATGAGCAGTTCTTC.

Written as DNA, the CDR3 is TGTGCCACCAGTGAAACTATCGGACTTGGTACGCAGTATTTT. Amino acid sequence: CATSETIGLGTQYF. The rearrangement uses TRBV24-1 and TRBJ2-3, with D perhaps TRBD2 (5 bases). The CDR3 contains 14 residues. CDR1 and CDR2 from the germline V gene are KGHDR and SFDVKD. The ends were cut back, 4 bases at V and 8 bases at J, with 15 bases in the middle.